This T cell receptor (beta chain) was identified in a study of blood T cells in healthy people across ages. The authors ran a second PCR of roughly 6 to 12 cycles using a sample-barcoded 5' primer and a J-beta primer mix. TCRdb reanalysed the 5' RACE reads using MiXCR and keeps one entry per CDR3 protein. This table holds about 1.5 million distinct CDR3 sequences, roughly two fifths found once. The sample providers were healthy Caucasian people from Russia, aged about 6 to 90. Whole-study results and caveats: More naive CD4+ cells and higher diversity marked long-lived donors relative to aged donors. In older individuals, TCR beta diversity per million T cells was lower, falling roughly linearly with age. Because donor CMV status was unknown, expanded clonotype changes were possibly confounded.

This clonotype has only a few counts. The antigen is not known. Trimming removed 3 bases at V and 0 bases at J, with 13 bases between. Germline V CDR1 and CDR2: DFQATT, SNEGSKA (reference sequence). The CDR3 has 15 amino acids. The TCR was taken from a woman between 18 and 30 years old in good health. The sequenced sample was blood. J is TRBJ2-3 and V is TRBV20-1; D call uncertain. CDR3 DNA sequence: TGCAGTGCTAGGCTAGTCCCAAGCAGCACAGATACGCAGTATTTT. Residues: CSARLVPSSTDTQYF.